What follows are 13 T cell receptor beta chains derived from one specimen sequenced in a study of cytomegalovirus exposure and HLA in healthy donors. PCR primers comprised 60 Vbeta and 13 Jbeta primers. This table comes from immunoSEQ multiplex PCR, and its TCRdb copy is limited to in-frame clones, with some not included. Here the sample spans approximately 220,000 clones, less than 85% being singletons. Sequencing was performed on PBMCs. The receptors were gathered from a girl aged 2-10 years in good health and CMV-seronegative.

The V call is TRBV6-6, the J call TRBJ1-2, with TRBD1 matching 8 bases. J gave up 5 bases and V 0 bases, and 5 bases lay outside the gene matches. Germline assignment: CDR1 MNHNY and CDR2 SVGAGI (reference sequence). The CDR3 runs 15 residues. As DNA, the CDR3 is TGTGCCAGCAGTTACTCGACAGGGGATCTGTATGGCTACACCTTC. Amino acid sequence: CASSYSTGDLYGYTF.

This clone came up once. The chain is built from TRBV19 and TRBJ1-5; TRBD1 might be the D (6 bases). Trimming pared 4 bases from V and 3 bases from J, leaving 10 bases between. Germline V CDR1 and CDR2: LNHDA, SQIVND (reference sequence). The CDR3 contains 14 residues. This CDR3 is CASSTWTDNQPQHF. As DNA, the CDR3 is TGTGCCAGTAGTACCTGGACAGACAATCAGCCCCAGCATTTT.

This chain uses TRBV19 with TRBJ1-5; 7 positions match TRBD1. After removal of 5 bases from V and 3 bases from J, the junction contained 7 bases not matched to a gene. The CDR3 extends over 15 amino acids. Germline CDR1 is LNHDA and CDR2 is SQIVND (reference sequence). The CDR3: CASSFSGGFNQPQHF. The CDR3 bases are TGTGCCAGTAGTTTTTCAGGGGGTTTCAATCAGCCCCAGCATTTT.

CDR3 coding DNA: TGTGCCAGCAGTCCCTCAGACACCTACGAGCAGTACTTC. Protein product: CASSPSDTYEQYF. The gene calls are TRBV28 and TRBJ2-7; D not resolved. The CDR3 is 13 residues long. The V end was cut by 5 bases, the J end by 2 bases, with 10 bases between. CDR1 and CDR2 from the germline V gene are MDHEN and SYDVKM.

Written as DNA, the CDR3 is TGTGCCAGCAGCTTAGATCCCAGGGGTGGCTACACCTTC. It yields the protein CASSLDPRGGYTF. The rearrangement links TRBV11-2 to TRBJ1-2, with a weak D call TRBD1 (6 bases). The germline V gene has CDR1 SGHAT and CDR2 FQNNGV. The CDR3 runs to 13 residues. Trimming removed 0 bases at V and 7 bases at J, with 9 bases between.

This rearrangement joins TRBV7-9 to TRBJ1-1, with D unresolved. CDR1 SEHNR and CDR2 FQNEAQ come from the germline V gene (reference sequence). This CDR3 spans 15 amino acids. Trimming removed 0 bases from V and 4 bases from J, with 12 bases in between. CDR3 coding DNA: TGTGCCAGCAGCTTAGCGGGCGGGGTAGGCACTGAAGCTTTCTTT. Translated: CASSLAGGVGTEAFF.

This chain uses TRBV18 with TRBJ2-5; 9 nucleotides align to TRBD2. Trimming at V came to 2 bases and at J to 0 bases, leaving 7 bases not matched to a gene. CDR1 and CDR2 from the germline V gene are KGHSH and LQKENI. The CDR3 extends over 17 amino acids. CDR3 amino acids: CASSPFRASGNQETQYF. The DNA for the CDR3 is TGTGCCAGCTCACCATTCCGAGCTAGCGGGAACCAAGAGACCCAGTACTTC.

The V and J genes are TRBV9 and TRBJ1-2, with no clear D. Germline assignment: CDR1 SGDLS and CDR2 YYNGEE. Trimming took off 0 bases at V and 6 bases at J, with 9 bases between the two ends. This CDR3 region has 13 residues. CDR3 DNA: TGTGCCAGCAGCGTAGGTGAAGTAGATGGCTACACCTTC. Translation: CASSVGEVDGYTF.

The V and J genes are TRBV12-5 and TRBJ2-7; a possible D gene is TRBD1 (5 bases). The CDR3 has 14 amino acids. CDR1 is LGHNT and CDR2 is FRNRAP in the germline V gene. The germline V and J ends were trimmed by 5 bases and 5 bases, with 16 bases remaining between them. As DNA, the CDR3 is TGTGCTAGTGGTGCCGGGCAGGGTCCCAACGAGCAGTACTTC. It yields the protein CASGAGQGPNEQYF.

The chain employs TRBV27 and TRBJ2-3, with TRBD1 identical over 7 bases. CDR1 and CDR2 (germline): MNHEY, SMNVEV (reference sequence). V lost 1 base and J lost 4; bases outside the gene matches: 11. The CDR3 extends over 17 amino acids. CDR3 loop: CASSLWSSRGRADTQYF. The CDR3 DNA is TGTGCCAGCAGTTTATGGTCCTCAAGGGGGCGCGCAGATACGCAGTATTTT.

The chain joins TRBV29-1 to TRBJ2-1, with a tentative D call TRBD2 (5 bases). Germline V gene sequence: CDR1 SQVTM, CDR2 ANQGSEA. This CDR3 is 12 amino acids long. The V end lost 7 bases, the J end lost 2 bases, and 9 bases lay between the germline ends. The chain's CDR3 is CSASPPYNEQFF. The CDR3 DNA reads TGCAGCGCTAGCCCCCCCTACAATGAGCAGTTCTTC.

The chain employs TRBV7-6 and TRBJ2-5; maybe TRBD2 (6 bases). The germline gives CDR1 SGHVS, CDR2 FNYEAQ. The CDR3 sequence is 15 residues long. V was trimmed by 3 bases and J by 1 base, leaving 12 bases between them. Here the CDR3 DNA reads TGTGCCAGCAGCTTGGACCGGGACTTCCAAGAGACCCAGTACTTC. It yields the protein CASSLDRDFQETQYF.

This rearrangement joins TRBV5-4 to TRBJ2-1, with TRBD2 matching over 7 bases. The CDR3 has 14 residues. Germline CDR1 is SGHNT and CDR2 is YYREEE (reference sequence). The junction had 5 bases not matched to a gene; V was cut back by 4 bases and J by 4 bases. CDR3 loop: CASSLWGGYNEQFF. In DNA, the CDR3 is TGTGCCAGCAGCCTCTGGGGGGGATACAATGAGCAGTTCTTC.